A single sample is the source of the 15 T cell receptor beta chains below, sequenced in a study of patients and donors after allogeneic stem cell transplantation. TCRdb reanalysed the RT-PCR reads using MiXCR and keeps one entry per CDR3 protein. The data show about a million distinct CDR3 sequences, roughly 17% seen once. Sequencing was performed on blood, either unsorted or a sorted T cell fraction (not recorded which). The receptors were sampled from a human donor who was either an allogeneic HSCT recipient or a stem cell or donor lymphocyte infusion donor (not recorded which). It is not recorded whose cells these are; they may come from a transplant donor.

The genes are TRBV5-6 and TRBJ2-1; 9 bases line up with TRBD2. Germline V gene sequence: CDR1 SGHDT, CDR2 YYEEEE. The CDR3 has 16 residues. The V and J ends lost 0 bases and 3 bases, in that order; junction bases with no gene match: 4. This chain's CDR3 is CASSLGAGGIYNEQFF. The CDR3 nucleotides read TGTGCCAGCAGCTTGGGGGCGGGGGGGATCTACAATGAGCAGTTCTTC.

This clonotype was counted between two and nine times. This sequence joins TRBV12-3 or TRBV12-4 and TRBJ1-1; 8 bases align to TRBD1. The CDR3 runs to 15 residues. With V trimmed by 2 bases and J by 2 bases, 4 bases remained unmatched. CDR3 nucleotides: TGTGCCAGCAGTTTAACGTCAGGGGGCAACACTGAAGCTTTCTTT. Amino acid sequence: CASSLTSGGNTEAFF.

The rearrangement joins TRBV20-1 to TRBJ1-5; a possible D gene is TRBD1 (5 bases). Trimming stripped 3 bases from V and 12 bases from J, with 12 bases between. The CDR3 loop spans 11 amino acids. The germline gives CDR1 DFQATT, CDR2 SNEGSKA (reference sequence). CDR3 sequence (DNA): TGCAGTGCTAGGGGGGGAACGTTCCAGCATTTT. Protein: CSARGGTFQHF.

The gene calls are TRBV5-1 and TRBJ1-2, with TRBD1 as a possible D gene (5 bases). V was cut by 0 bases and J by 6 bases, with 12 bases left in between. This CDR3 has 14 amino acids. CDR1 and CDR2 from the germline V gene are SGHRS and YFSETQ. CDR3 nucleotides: TGCGCCAGCAGCTTGGTCTCCCAGGGTAATGGCTACACCTTC. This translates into CASSLVSQGNGYTF.

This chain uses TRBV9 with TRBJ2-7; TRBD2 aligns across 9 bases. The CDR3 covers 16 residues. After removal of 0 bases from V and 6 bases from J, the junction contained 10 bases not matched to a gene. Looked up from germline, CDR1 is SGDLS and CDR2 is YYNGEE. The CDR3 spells CASSVGLLAGSGEQYF. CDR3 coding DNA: TGTGCCAGCAGCGTAGGATTGCTAGCGGGATCTGGCGAGCAGTACTTC.

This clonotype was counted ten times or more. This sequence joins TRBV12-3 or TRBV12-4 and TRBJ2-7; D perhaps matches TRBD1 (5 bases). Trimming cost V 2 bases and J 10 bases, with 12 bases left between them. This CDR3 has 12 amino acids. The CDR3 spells CASSLNSRVQYF. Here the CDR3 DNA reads TGTGCCAGCAGTTTAAACTCCAGGGTTCAGTACTTC.

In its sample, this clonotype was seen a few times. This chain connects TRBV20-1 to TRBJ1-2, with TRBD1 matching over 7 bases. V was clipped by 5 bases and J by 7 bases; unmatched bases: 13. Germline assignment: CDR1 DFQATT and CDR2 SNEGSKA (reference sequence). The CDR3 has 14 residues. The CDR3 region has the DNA TGCAGTGCTCGTAGAAGACAGGGAGCTGGTGGCTACACCTTC. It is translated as CSARRRQGAGGYTF.

CDR3 nucleotide sequence: TGCAGCGTTGAGGGGGCGCGGGAGGGCCGGAGAGATACGCAGTATTTT. Its protein product is CSVEGAREGRRDTQYF. The V gene is TRBV29-1, the J gene TRBJ2-3; TRBD2 matches at 9 bases. The germline V gene has CDR1 SQVTM and CDR2 ANQGSEA. The CDR3 sequence is 16 residues long. The V segment lost 3 bases and the J segment 5 bases; nucleotides outside the gene matches: 12.

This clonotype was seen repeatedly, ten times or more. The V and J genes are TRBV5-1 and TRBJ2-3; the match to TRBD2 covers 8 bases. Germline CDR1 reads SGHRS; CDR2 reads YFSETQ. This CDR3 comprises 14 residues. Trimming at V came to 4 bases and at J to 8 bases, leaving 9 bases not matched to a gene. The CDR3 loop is CASSKLAEGGTQYF. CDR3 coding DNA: TGCGCCAGCAGCAAACTAGCGGAGGGAGGTACGCAGTATTTT.

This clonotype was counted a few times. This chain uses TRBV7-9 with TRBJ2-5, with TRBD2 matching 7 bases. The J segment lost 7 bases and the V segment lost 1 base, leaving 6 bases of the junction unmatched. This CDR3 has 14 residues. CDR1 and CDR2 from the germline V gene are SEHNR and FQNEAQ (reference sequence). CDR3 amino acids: CASSLVAGEWTQYF. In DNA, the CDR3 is TGTGCCAGCAGCTTAGTTGCGGGGGAGTGGACCCAGTACTTC. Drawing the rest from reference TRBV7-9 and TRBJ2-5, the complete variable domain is DTGVSQNPRHKITKRGQNVTFRCDPISEHNRLYWYRQTLGQGPEFLTYFQNEAQLEKSRLLSDRFSAERPKGSFSTLEIQRTEQGDSAMYLCASSLVAGEWTQYFGPGTRLLVL.

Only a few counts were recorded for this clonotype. CDR3 protein: CATATGVHEQFF. For the CDR3, the DNA is TGTGCCACCGCGACAGGGGTTCATGAGCAGTTCTTC. The V call is TRBV24-1, the J call TRBJ2-1; 8 nucleotides align to TRBD1. The germline V gene encodes CDR1 KGHDR and CDR2 SFDVKD. J lost 8 bases, V lost 9 bases, and 5 bases had no gene match. This CDR3 contains 12 residues.

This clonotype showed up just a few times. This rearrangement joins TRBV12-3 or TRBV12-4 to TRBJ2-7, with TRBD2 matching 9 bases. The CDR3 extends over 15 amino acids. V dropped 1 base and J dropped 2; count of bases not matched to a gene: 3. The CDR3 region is CASSLGGGGAYEQYF. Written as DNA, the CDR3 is TGTGCCAGCAGTTTAGGCGGCGGGGGGGCCTACGAGCAGTACTTC.

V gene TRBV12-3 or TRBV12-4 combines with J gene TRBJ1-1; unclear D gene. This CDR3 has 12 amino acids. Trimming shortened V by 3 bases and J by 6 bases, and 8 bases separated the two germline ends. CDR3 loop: CASSFGRSEAFF. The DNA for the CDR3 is TGTGCCAGCAGTTTCGGACGGTCTGAAGCTTTCTTT.

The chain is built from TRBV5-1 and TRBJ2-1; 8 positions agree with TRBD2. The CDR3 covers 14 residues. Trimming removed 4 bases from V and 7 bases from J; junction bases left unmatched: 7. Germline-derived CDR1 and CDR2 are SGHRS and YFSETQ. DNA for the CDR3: TGCGCCAGCAGCGCTGGGACTAGTGGGAATGAGCAGTTCTTC. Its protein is CASSAGTSGNEQFF.

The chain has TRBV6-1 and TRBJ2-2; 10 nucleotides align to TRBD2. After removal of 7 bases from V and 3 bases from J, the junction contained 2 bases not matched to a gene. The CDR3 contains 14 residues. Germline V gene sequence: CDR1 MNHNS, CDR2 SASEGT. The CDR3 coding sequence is TGTGCCAGCACGACTAGCGGGTACACCGGGGAGCTGTTTTTT. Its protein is CASTTSGYTGELFF.